One and the same sample provided the 26 T cell receptor beta chains below, sequenced in a study of T cell clonality in common variable immunodeficiency. Study conclusions and caveats: Common variable immunodeficiency TCR beta sequences reportedly had fewer deletions and N-nucleotide insertions.

These receptors are not linked to any known antigen. Clones were read by immunoSEQ multiplex PCR, and TCRdb kept only the in-frame ones, dropping some. The sample presents 25,000 to 35,000 clones, none singletons. The specimen was peripheral blood mononuclear cells. These receptors originate from a human donor with common variable immunodeficiency.

This clone was counted a few times. The read terminates 3 residues ahead of where the CDR3 ends, so the germline J gene completes it. The gene calls are TRBV5-1 and TRBJ2-3, with D maybe TRBD1 (6 bases). Germline loops: CDR1 SGHRS, CDR2 YFSETQ. The ends were cut back, 0 bases at V and 8 bases at J, with 19 bases in the middle. The CDR3 length is 16 residues. This CDR3 reads CASSLGTDLFYGTQYF. Incomplete CDR3 DNA: TGCGCCAGCAGCTTGGGGACAGACCTTTTTTACGGTACG.

This clone was counted at least ten times. Sequencing ends 3 residues short of the CDR3 end; the germline J gene provides the rest. The chain carries TRBV5-1 and TRBJ2-2; D is perhaps TRBD1 (6 bases). Looked up from germline, CDR1 is SGHRS and CDR2 is YFSETQ. CDR3 length equals 16 residues. Trimming left V 4 bases short and J 4 bases short, with 17 bases between. Incomplete CDR3 DNA: TGCGCCAGCAGCCTAGGGCAGGGGCCGACCACCGGGGAG. This encodes CASSLGQGPTTGE. In full, the CDR3 reads CASSLGQGPTTGELFF. Full variable domain (outside the CDR3, taken from reference TRBV5-1 and TRBJ2-2): KAGVTQTPRYLIKTRGQQVTLSCSPISGHRSVSWYQQTPGQGLQFLFEYFSETQRNKGNFPGRFSGRQFSNSRSEMNVSTLELGDSALYLCASSLGQGPTTGELFFGEGSRLTVL.

This clone has only a few counts. CDR3 region: CASSRSEAGRETQYF. The sequenced part of the CDR3 DNA is TGTGCCAGCTCCCGATCCGAGGCCGGCAGGGAGACC. This chain links TRBV18 with TRBJ2-5; D is ambiguous. From the germline J gene comes the end of the CDR3, since the read stops 3 residues before it. Trimming pared 6 bases from V and 5 bases from J, leaving 19 bases between. This CDR3 contains 15 residues. Germline values: CDR1 KGHSH, CDR2 LQKENI.

This clone was picked up many times. The CDR3 goes on 3 residues after the read ends, and that part is filled in from the germline J gene. The rearrangement joins TRBV7-9 to TRBJ1-1; 8 bases match TRBD1. The CDR3 covers 15 residues. Unmatched junction bases numbered 4, after V lost 1 base and J lost 3 bases. The germline V gene has CDR1 SEHNR and CDR2 FQNEAQ (reference sequence). The CDR3 DNA, read in part, is TGTGCCAGCAGCTTAGTCGTACAGGGGGACACTGAA. This gives the protein CASSLVVQGDTE. The whole CDR3 is CASSLVVQGDTEAFF.

Note on this clone: The CDR3 end is not reached by the read, which stops 3 residues before it; the germline J gene fills it in. This chain connects TRBV19 to TRBJ2-5; the D gene is possibly TRBD1 (6 bases). The CDR3 loop spans 13 amino acids. Trimming shortened V by 2 bases and J by 5 bases, and 9 bases separated the two germline ends. Germline CDR1 LNHDA, CDR2 SQIVND (reference sequence). The DNA read from the CDR3 is TGTGCCAGTAGTATACAGGGGACCGAGACC. Its translation: CASSIQGTET. The entire CDR3 protein reads CASSIQGTETQYF.

In this sample, this clone turned up a few times. The read ends 3 residues early relative to the CDR3; the germline J gene fills the gap. The chain uses TRBV11-2 and TRBJ1-2, with D maybe TRBD1 (6 bases). There are 14 residues in the CDR3. Germline CDR1 and CDR2: SGHAT and FQNNGV. The V end lost 2 bases, the J end lost 4 bases, and 11 bases lay between the germline ends. This CDR3 is CASSLFTGLYGYTF. Partial CDR3 DNA: TGTGCCAGCAGCTTATTTACAGGGCTCTATGGC.

This clone was counted only a few times. The missing CDR3 end, 3 residues past where the read stops, is filled in from the germline J gene. V and J are TRBV18 and TRBJ1-1, with 9 nucleotides matching TRBD1. Germline V CDR1 and CDR2: KGHSH, LQKENI. The V gene end was trimmed by 6 bases and the J gene end by 4 bases; junction bases not matched to a gene: 12. The CDR3 spans 16 residues. CDR3 sequence: CASSLNGQGLSTEAFF. Partial CDR3 DNA: TGTGCCAGCTCGTTAAATGGACAGGGGCTCTCCACTGAA.

This clone was picked up many times. The read ends 3 residues before the CDR3 terminus; that terminus is restored from the germline J gene. This chain uses TRBV19 with TRBJ2-6, with D perhaps matching TRBD2 (6 bases). Germline CDR1 is LNHDA and CDR2 is SQIVND (reference sequence). The CDR3 contains 13 residues. The sequenced CDR3 bases are TGTGCCAGTAGTTCGGGGGACGGAGGGCTC. This encodes CASSSGDGGL. The whole CDR3 sequence is CASSSGDGGLLTF.

This clone has only a few counts. The CDR3 goes on 3 residues after the read ends, and that part is filled in from the germline J gene. J is TRBJ2-7 and V is TRBV19, with a possible D match to TRBD1 (5 bases). Per the germline V gene, CDR1 is LNHDA and CDR2 is SQIVND (reference sequence). The CDR3 is made up of 15 amino acids. V was trimmed by 6 bases and J by 2 bases, leaving 17 bases between them. The CDR3: CASSVDSALPYEQYF. Partial CDR3 DNA: TGTGCCAGTAGCGTCGACAGTGCACTTCCCTACGAG.

This clone was detected a few times. The read comes to an end 3 residues before the CDR3 does, leaving the germline J gene to fill in the end. The chain carries TRBV2 and TRBJ2-2, with TRBD1 identical over 7 bases. CDR1 and CDR2 from the germline V gene are SNHLY and FYNNEI. The CDR3 totals 15 residues. V lost 5 bases to trimming and J lost 2 bases; unmatched junction nucleotides: 5. CDR3 in amino acids: CASSLGQANTGELFF. The CDR3 bases that were read are TGTGCCAGCAGTCTCGGACAGGCAAACACCGGGGAG.

This clone has only a few counts. The CDR3 end lies 3 residues beyond the end of the read and is filled in from the germline J gene. This chain links TRBV19 with TRBJ1-5; 7 bases map to TRBD1. The CDR3 spans 15 residues. V trimming: 8 bases; J trimming: 2 bases; junction bases outside the gene matches: 9. Germline-derived CDR1 and CDR2 are LNHDA and SQIVND (reference sequence). The CDR3 is CASYGTEMGNQPQHF. The CDR3 bases that were read are TGTGCCAGTTACGGGACAGAGATGGGCAATCAGCCC.

This clone was detected ten times or more. The read comes to an end 3 residues before the CDR3 does, leaving the germline J gene to fill in the end. The chain joins TRBV7-3 to TRBJ1-2; 7 nucleotides align to TRBD1. The germline V gene encodes CDR1 SGHTA and CDR2 FQGTGA. CDR3 size: 12 residues. The part of the CDR3 DNA that was read is TGTGCCAGCAGCTTCAGGGGGAACGGC. This sequence encodes CASSFRGNG. The full CDR3 protein is CASSFRGNGYTF.

A remark on this clone: The read falls 3 residues short of the CDR3 end, and the missing part is taken from the germline J gene. The chain employs TRBV7-2 and TRBJ2-7; TRBD1 matches 10 bases. CDR3 length equals 14 residues. Germline CDR1 reads SGHTA; CDR2 reads FQGNSA. V lost 5 bases, J lost 0 bases, and 1 base stayed unmatched. The part of the CDR3 DNA that was read is TGTGCCAGCAGCGGACAGGGGGGCTCCTACGAG. Translated, it gives CASSGQGGSYE. The whole CDR3 reads CASSGQGGSYEQYF. The full variable domain, rest sourced from reference TRBV7-2 and TRBJ2-7, is GAGVSQSPSNKVTEKGKDVELRCDPISGHTALYWYRQSLGQGLEFLIYFQGNSAPDKSGLPSDRFSAERTGGSVSTLTIQRTQQEDSAVYLCASSGQGGSYEQYFGPGTRLTVT.

On this clone itself: Read sequence stops 3 residues before the CDR3 end, and the germline J gene provides the missing end. The chain combines TRBV6-1 with TRBJ2-5; unclear D gene. Trimming left V 4 bases short and J 5 bases short, with 8 bases between. Germline V gene lookup returns CDR1 MNHNS and CDR2 SASEGT. The CDR3 is 12 residues long. CDR3 amino acids: CASSVLRETQYF. Partial CDR3 DNA: TGTGCCAGCAGTGTACTAAGGGAGACC.

As regards this clone: The CDR3 end lies 3 residues beyond the end of the read and is filled in from the germline J gene. The rearrangement links TRBV30 to TRBJ1-2; 8 bases match TRBD1. There are 13 residues in the CDR3. The V and J ends lost 0 bases and 4 bases, in that order; junction bases with no gene match: 1. The germline V gene has CDR1 GTSNPN and CDR2 SVGIG (reference sequence). The CDR3 DNA, read in part, is TGTGCCTGGAGTGTTCAGGGGGCCTATGGC. Translating it yields CAWSVQGAYG. The full CDR3 reads CAWSVQGAYGYTF.

This clone was recorded a few times. The read ends 3 residues early relative to the CDR3; the germline J gene fills the gap. The V gene is TRBV20-1, the J gene TRBJ2-7; D unresolved. V was shortened by 5 bases and J by 1 base, with 6 bases between the two germline ends. CDR3 length equals 11 residues. Germline assignment: CDR1 DFQATT and CDR2 SNEGSKA (reference sequence). The covered CDR3 bases are TGCAGTGCTCAACATTCCTACGAG. This codes for CSAQHSYE. The CDR3 as a whole reads CSAQHSYEQYF.

Partial CDR3 DNA: TGCGCCAGCACGCAATCCCAGGGGATCAATTCACCC. Protein product: CASTQSQGINSP. The complete CDR3 protein is CASTQSQGINSPLHF. This chain uses TRBV5-1 with TRBJ1-6; D may be TRBD1 (6 bases). The observed sequence ends 3 residues before the CDR3 terminus, with the missing tail filled in from the germline J gene. Germline V lookup: CDR1 SGHRS, CDR2 YFSETQ. The CDR3 consists of 15 residues. V was trimmed by 6 bases and J by 7 bases, leaving 17 bases between them.

This clone was picked up many times. Read data end 3 residues before the CDR3 end; the end is taken from the germline J gene. This chain connects TRBV5-5 to TRBJ2-2, with 9 bases lining up with TRBD1. Germline V gives CDR1 SGHKS, CDR2 YYEKEE (reference sequence). This CDR3 region has 15 residues. The J segment lost 7 bases and the V segment lost 4 bases, leaving 8 bases of the junction unmatched. The CDR3 sequence: CASSESTGGFGELFF. The DNA read from the CDR3 is TGTGCCAGCAGCGAAAGCACAGGGGGCTTCGGGGAG.

There are many counts of this clone. The read comes to an end 3 residues before the CDR3 does, leaving the germline J gene to fill in the end. The chain recombines TRBV19 with TRBJ2-5; 7 positions agree with TRBD1. In germline, CDR1 is LNHDA, CDR2 SQIVND (reference sequence). The CDR3 spans 15 residues. V trimming: 4 bases; J trimming: 5 bases; junction bases outside the gene matches: 10. The covered CDR3 bases are TGTGCCAGTAGTACGAGCCTGACAGGGTTGGAGACC. Translated, it gives CASSTSLTGLET. The full CDR3 protein is CASSTSLTGLETQYF.

Of note for this clone: Coverage ceases 3 residues before the CDR3 finishes, and the germline J gene fills in the end. The chain recombines TRBV6-2 or TRBV6-3 with TRBJ1-1; a weak D match, TRBD1 (6 bases). Trimming removed 4 bases from V and 4 bases from J, with 7 bases in between. The CDR3 is made up of 12 amino acids. Germline V gene data show CDR1 as MNHEY and CDR2 as SVGEGT. The CDR3 reads CASSSGVTEAFF. The CDR3 bases that were read are TGTGCCAGCAGTTCAGGGGTCACTGAA.

This clone showed up many times. Sequencing ends 3 residues short of the CDR3 end; the germline J gene provides the rest. V gene TRBV9 combines with J gene TRBJ1-3, with D unresolved. This CDR3 has 14 amino acids. The germline V gene has CDR1 SGDLS and CDR2 YYNGEE. V was cut by 3 bases and J by 8 bases, with 15 bases left in between. The covered CDR3 bases are TGTGCCAGCAGCGCCTCAACGTCGCGAGACACC. Translated: CASSASTSRDT. The entire CDR3 sequence reads CASSASTSRDTIYF.

About this clone: The read ends 3 residues early relative to the CDR3; the germline J gene fills the gap. The J gene is TRBJ2-1, the V gene TRBV6-2 or TRBV6-3; 10 positions match TRBD2. V was pared by 5 bases and J by 9 bases, with 13 bases of the junction left unmatched. The CDR3 covers 16 residues. Germline loops: CDR1 MNHEY, CDR2 SVGEGT. CDR3 bases read: TGTGCCAGCAGTGCCCAGCGGGGGGGCCGACAGGGTGAG. Its protein product is CASSAQRGGRQGE. The CDR3 reads in full as CASSAQRGGRQGEQFF.

This clone came up a few times. The read terminates 3 residues ahead of where the CDR3 ends, so the germline J gene completes it. The chain has TRBV19 and TRBJ2-3, with a possible D match to TRBD2 (6 bases). Germline CDR1 LNHDA, CDR2 SQIVND (reference sequence). This CDR3 region has 15 residues. V lost 6 bases and J lost 0, with 13 bases in between. The CDR3 loop reads CASRWGVTSTDTQYF. Incomplete CDR3 DNA: TGTGCCAGTAGGTGGGGGGTAACTAGCACAGATACG.

This clone was seen a few times. Read coverage stops 3 residues before the CDR3 terminus; the germline J gene supplies the remainder. The V call is TRBV19, the J call TRBJ2-7, with TRBD2 matching over 13 bases. V trimming: 4 bases; J trimming: 2 bases; junction bases outside the gene matches: 11. The CDR3 is made up of 18 amino acids. Germline V lookup: CDR1 LNHDA, CDR2 SQIVND (reference sequence). The CDR3: CASSTASTSGGTTYEQYF. The DNA read from the CDR3 is TGTGCCAGTAGTACCGCCTCGACTAGCGGGGGGACCACCTACGAG. Filled out from reference TRBV19 and TRBJ2-7, the complete variable domain reads DGGITQSPKYLFRKEGQNVTLSCEQNLNHDAMYWYRQDPGQGLRLIYYSQIVNDFQKGDIAEGYSVSREKKESFPLTVTSAQKNPTAFYLCASSTASTSGGTTYEQYFGPGTRLTVT.

This clone was seen a few times. Read coverage stops 3 residues before the CDR3 terminus; the germline J gene supplies the remainder. The chain has TRBV2 and TRBJ1-4; D perhaps matches TRBD1 (6 bases). Germline V gene data show CDR1 as SNHLY and CDR2 as FYNNEI. Trimming stripped 4 bases from V and 10 bases from J, with 13 bases between. The CDR3 has 13 amino acids. The CDR3 is CASSAWTEGKLFF. The DNA read from the CDR3 is TGTGCCAGCAGTGCCTGGACAGAGGGAAAA.

At least ten counts were recorded for this clone. The CDR3 bases that were read are TGTGCCAGCAGCTTATACTACGGCGGCTCGACC. Translation gives CASSLYYGGST. The whole CDR3 region reads CASSLYYGGSTQYF. V gene TRBV13 combines with J gene TRBJ2-5; unclear D gene. The read halts 3 residues ahead of the CDR3 end, with the missing end drawn from the germline J gene. The germline V and J ends were trimmed by 2 bases and 7 bases, with 14 bases remaining between them. Germline CDR1 PRHDT, CDR2 FYEKMQ (reference sequence). The CDR3 spans 14 residues.